This T cell receptor (beta chain) emerged from a study of regulatory T cells in long-lasting Graves disease. Findings and limits, study-wide: It was in persistent disease that TRBV28, TRBJ1-2 and TRBJ2-5 were favored.

The V gene's germline CDR1 is SGHKS and CDR2 YYEKEE (reference sequence). V lost 1 base and J 5 bases, leaving 9 bases between the germline ends. This CDR3 region has 14 residues. Turning to this clonotype: Antigen unknown.

Time point given: persistent/refractory GD, antithyroid drugs over 5 years with positive TRAb. PBMC RNA was the source of the TCR library. Construction of the TCR beta libraries employed iRepertoire HTBI primers in conjunction with Arm-PCR of CDR3 regions. As processed by the authors: Sequenced samples collectively carried 62 TRBV and 14 TRBJ segments. TCRdb called the multiplex PCR reads again in MiXCR, with one record for every CDR3 protein. TCRdb's processing, not the study's, gives the V and J calls here. The data show roughly 470,000 distinct CDR3 sequences, about 20% seen once. The clonotype originates from a female donor with Graves disease. The gene calls are TRBV5-5 and TRBJ2-2, with a weak D call TRBD1 (6 bases). The starting material was peripheral blood mononuclear cells (PBMCs), obtained when the disease was refractory, from a patient treated with antithyroid drugs. CDR3 nucleotides: TGTGCCAGCAGCTTGACAGGGTTAACCGGGGAGCTGTTTTTT. As protein: CASSLTGLTGELFF. The full variable domain, completed using reference TRBV5-5 and TRBJ2-2, is DAGVTQSPTHLIKTRGQQVTLRCSPISGHKSVSWYQQVLGQGPQFIFQYYEKEERGRGNFPDRFSARQFPNYSSELNVNALLLGDSALYLCASSLTGLTGELFFGEGSRLTVL.